Following are 12 T cell receptor beta chains from one sample sequenced in a study of cytotoxic CD8 clonotypes in ibrutinib-treated CLL. The table came from immunoSEQ multiplex PCR; TCRdb's copy has only in-frame clones and leaves some out. The sample contains about 140,000 clones, under 95% of which appear only once. Source: PBMCs, taken after 12 months of ibrutinib treatment. Every receptor here comes from a human donor with chronic lymphocytic leukemia.

J is TRBJ1-2 and V is TRBV7-8; D call uncertain. Trimming pared 1 base from V and 7 bases from J, leaving 13 bases between. This CDR3 comprises 14 residues. Germline V lookup: CDR1 SGHVS, CDR2 FQNEAQ. CDR3 bases: TGTGCCAGCAGCTTAGTGCTCACCCCGGGTGGCTACACCTTC. Translation gives CASSLVLTPGGYTF.

The chain links TRBV20-1 to TRBJ2-2, with D maybe TRBD2 (5 bases). Trimming cost V 6 bases and J 8 bases, with 10 bases left between them. The CDR3 is 11 residues long. The germline V gene has CDR1 DFQATT and CDR2 SNEGSKA (reference sequence). The chain's CDR3 is CSATSLGELFF. The CDR3 nucleotides are TGCAGTGCCACTAGTTTGGGGGAGCTGTTTTTT.

There are a few counts of this clone. The chain uses TRBV4-2 and TRBJ1-3; D call uncertain. Germline lookup yields CDR1 LGHNA and CDR2 YNFKEQ. Deletions cut 0 bases from V and 4 bases from J, with 10 bases between. The CDR3 contains 15 residues. The chain's CDR3 is CASSQETRRGNTIYF. CDR3 sequence (DNA): TGTGCCAGCAGCCAAGAAACCAGGCGAGGAAACACCATATATTTT.

The rearrangement uses TRBV10-3 and TRBJ2-1; TRBD2 matches 9 bases. V shed 3 bases and J 4 bases; nucleotides not matched to a gene: 10. Germline V gene data show CDR1 as ENHRY and CDR2 as SYGVKD. The CDR3 runs to 17 residues. This CDR3 is CAISERKGLAPYNEQFF. CDR3 coding DNA: TGTGCCATCAGTGAAAGGAAAGGACTAGCGCCGTACAATGAGCAGTTCTTC.

The chain combines TRBV7-2 with TRBJ1-5, with D perhaps matching TRBD1 (6 bases). The V and J ends lost 8 bases and 5 bases respectively, with 16 bases between them. In germline, CDR1 is SGHTA, CDR2 FQGNSA. CDR3 length equals 14 residues. The CDR3 protein is CASGTGRRDQPQHF. The DNA of the CDR3 is TGTGCCAGCGGCACAGGGAGAAGGGATCAGCCCCAGCATTTT. The whole variable domain, filled in from reference TRBV7-2 and TRBJ1-5, reads GAGVSQSPSNKVTEKGKDVELRCDPISGHTALYWYRQSLGQGLEFLIYFQGNSAPDKSGLPSDRFSAERTGGSVSTLTIQRTQQEDSAVYLCASGTGRRDQPQHFGDGTRLSIL.

The rearrangement joins TRBV7-2 to TRBJ2-7, with 13 positions matching TRBD2. Germline assignment: CDR1 SGHTA and CDR2 FQGNSA. This CDR3 is built from 19 residues. The V gene end was trimmed by 4 bases and the J gene end by 0 bases; junction bases not matched to a gene: 12. CDR3 amino acids: CASSSKLAGGSSFSYEQYF. The CDR3 DNA follows: TGTGCCAGCAGCTCGAAACTAGCGGGAGGGTCTAGTTTCTCCTACGAGCAGTACTTC.

This clone was seen once. The chain has TRBV28 and TRBJ2-7; 7 bases line up with TRBD2. This CDR3 comprises 15 residues. CDR1 MDHEN and CDR2 SYDVKM come from the germline V gene. V was pared by 7 bases and J by 4 bases, with 13 bases of the junction left unmatched. In DNA form, the CDR3 reads TGTGCCAGCAACCTTCGGGGGGAGGAACCATACGAGCAGTACTTC. Its protein product is CASNLRGEEPYEQYF.

The gene calls are TRBV6-5 and TRBJ2-3; possibly TRBD2 for D (6 bases). CDR3 length: 15 amino acids. The V gene's germline CDR1 is MNHEY and CDR2 SVGAGI. Trimming took 3 bases from V and 7 from J, leaving 17 bases between them. Here the CDR3 reads CASSYGGTAGYTQYF. CDR3 sequence (DNA): TGTGCCAGCAGTTATGGCGGGACCGCGGGTTATACGCAGTATTTT.

The J gene is TRBJ2-2, the V gene TRBV29-1, with D perhaps assigned TRBD1 or TRBD2 (5 bases each). V lost 3 bases to trimming and J lost 8 bases, with 16 bases between them. CDR3 length equals 14 residues. Germline values: CDR1 SQVTM, CDR2 ANQGSEA. In DNA form, the CDR3 reads TGCAGCGTTGATGTCGGGACCGGGAAGGGGGAGCTGTTTTTT. Translated: CSVDVGTGKGELFF.

This chain connects TRBV7-2 to TRBJ1-4; TRBD1 might be the D (5 bases). V lost 2 bases to trimming and J lost 2 bases, with 9 bases between them. The V gene's germline CDR1 is SGHTA and CDR2 FQGNSA. The CDR3 contains 15 residues. The CDR3 DNA reads TGTGCCAGCAGCTTATACCGGGGGACTAATGAAAAACTGTTTTTT. This encodes CASSLYRGTNEKLFF.

The CDR3 DNA is TGTGCCAGCAGTCGGACAGGGAATGAAGCTTTCTTT. Translated, it gives CASSRTGNEAFF. The V gene is TRBV27, the J gene TRBJ1-1; TRBD1 agrees at 8 bases. The CDR3 consists of 12 residues. V gave up 5 bases and J gave up 7 bases; unmatched junction bases: 3. Germline CDR1 MNHEY, CDR2 SMNVEV (reference sequence).

The chain uses TRBV5-1 and TRBJ2-2; D ambiguous. The CDR3 is made up of 14 amino acids. From germline, CDR1 is SGHRS and CDR2 YFSETQ. Trimming pared 4 bases from V and 0 bases from J, leaving 7 bases between. CDR3 sequence: CASSHETNTGELFF. The CDR3 bases are TGCGCCAGCAGCCATGAAACGAACACCGGGGAGCTGTTTTTT.